This is a list of T cell receptor beta chains from one sample in a study of blood T cell repertoires in COVID-19. Sequenced by immunoSEQ multiplex PCR; TCRdb stores in-frame clones only, minus some. The table records fewer than 400,000 clones, approximately 83% of them present only once. The sequencing sample was made of PBMCs or T cells enriched from blood (not recorded which). Receptors were obtained from a man aged 25 to 40 who had recovered from COVID-19. Each CDR3 is given with its conserved first and last residue. The order of the fields is clone size, D gene, V gene, J gene, CDR3 DNA, CDR3 protein. The D gene is left open where the match is weak. The size field is filled for only some rows; it gives once, few, many or a size class.

abundance: NA; d_gene: NA; v_gene: TRBV9; j_gene: TRBJ2-2; CDR3nt: TGTGCCAGCAGCGGGACCGGGGGGCCTTCGAACACCGGGGAGCTGTTTTTT; CDR3aa: CASSGTGGPSNTGELFF
abundance: NA; d_gene: NA; v_gene: TRBV7-2; j_gene: TRBJ2-5; CDR3nt: TGTGCCAGCAGCGCCCTGACTGGGACTCCCCCGTCCCAAGAGACCCAGTACTTC; CDR3aa: CASSALTGTPPSQETQYF
abundance: once; d_gene: NA; v_gene: TRBV5-1; j_gene: TRBJ2-5; CDR3nt: TGCGCCAGCAGCGACTTGGGCAGGGGCCTCAGAAACCAAGAGACCCAGTACTTC; CDR3aa: CASSDLGRGLRNQETQYF
abundance: many; d_gene: NA; v_gene: TRBV19; j_gene: TRBJ1-5; CDR3nt: TGTGCCAGTAGTATCGGATTGTTGAGACAGGTATCCTCTAGCAATCAGCCCCAGCATTTT; CDR3aa: CASSIGLLRQVSSSNQPQHF
abundance: NA; d_gene: NA; v_gene: TRBV2; j_gene: TRBJ2-2; CDR3nt: TGTGCCAGCAGGGAGGACAGAAACACCGGGGAGCTGTTTTTT; CDR3aa: CASREDRNTGELFF
abundance: NA; d_gene: TRBD1; v_gene: TRBV27; j_gene: TRBJ2-7; CDR3nt: TGTGCCAGCAGTTACGAACCGGGACAGGGACTAAAGCAGTACTTC; CDR3aa: CASSYEPGQGLKQYF
abundance: NA; d_gene: TRBD1; v_gene: TRBV7-7; j_gene: TRBJ1-4; CDR3nt: TGTGCTAGCAGCTTAGGGACAGGGCCGAATGAAAAACTGTTTTTT; CDR3aa: CASSLGTGPNEKLFF
abundance: once; d_gene: NA; v_gene: TRBV19; j_gene: TRBJ1-1; CDR3nt: TGTGCCAGTAGTACCCCGAGGGGGGGGAACACTGAAGCTTTCTTT; CDR3aa: CASSTPRGGNTEAFF
abundance: NA; d_gene: NA; v_gene: TRBV7-7; j_gene: TRBJ2-1; CDR3nt: TGTGCTAGCAGCTTAGGGACTTTCAATGAGCAGTTCTTC; CDR3aa: CASSLGTFNEQFF
abundance: NA; d_gene: NA; v_gene: TRBV9; j_gene: TRBJ1-5; CDR3nt: TGTGCCAGCAGCGTAGACGACAGTTATAGCAATCAGCCCCAGCATTTT; CDR3aa: CASSVDDSYSNQPQHF
abundance: NA; d_gene: NA; v_gene: TRBV20-1; j_gene: TRBJ1-3; CDR3nt: TGCAGTGCTAGTGCAGGGCAAGGAGAAAACACCATATATTTT; CDR3aa: CSASAGQGENTIYF
abundance: NA; d_gene: TRBD2; v_gene: TRBV7-2; j_gene: TRBJ2-1; CDR3nt: TGTGCCAGCAGCGCTCTAGCGGCCTACAATGAGCAGTTCTTC; CDR3aa: CASSALAAYNEQFF
abundance: once; d_gene: NA; v_gene: TRBV10-3; j_gene: TRBJ1-1; CDR3nt: TGTGCCATCACCGTCACACCCATGAACACTGAAGCTTTCTTT; CDR3aa: CAITVTPMNTEAFF
abundance: NA; d_gene: TRBD1; v_gene: TRBV5-1; j_gene: TRBJ1-2; CDR3nt: TGCGCCAGCAGCGTGGACAGGGGAGCTAACTATGGCTACACCTTC; CDR3aa: CASSVDRGANYGYTF
abundance: NA; d_gene: TRBD1; v_gene: TRBV5-4; j_gene: TRBJ2-5; CDR3nt: TGTGCCAGCAGCCCCCCCGGACAGGGGATAGGAGAGACCCAGTACTTC; CDR3aa: CASSPPGQGIGETQYF
abundance: NA; d_gene: NA; v_gene: TRBV6-1; j_gene: TRBJ1-3; CDR3nt: TGTGCCAGCAGTGAAAACAGCTCTGGAAACACCATATATTTT; CDR3aa: CASSENSSGNTIYF
abundance: NA; d_gene: TRBD2; v_gene: TRBV5-1; j_gene: TRBJ2-7; CDR3nt: TGCGCCAGCAGCTTGGTGGGTAGCGGGGGGGCCCACGAGCAGTACTTC; CDR3aa: CASSLVGSGGAHEQYF
abundance: once; d_gene: NA; v_gene: TRBV18; j_gene: TRBJ1-2; CDR3nt: TGTGCCAGCTCAAACCAAATTTCGCAGGGCAGCTATGGCTACACCTTC; CDR3aa: CASSNQISQGSYGYTF
abundance: NA; d_gene: TRBD1; v_gene: TRBV30; j_gene: TRBJ1-2; CDR3nt: TGTGCCTGGATAATAGGACAGGGGGCGAGCGGTGGCTACACCTTC; CDR3aa: CAWIIGQGASGGYTF
abundance: NA; d_gene: TRBD1; v_gene: TRBV7-2; j_gene: TRBJ2-7; CDR3nt: TGTGCCAGCAGCTTCCCTGGACAGGGGACCCACGAGCAGTACTTC; CDR3aa: CASSFPGQGTHEQYF
abundance: NA; d_gene: NA; v_gene: TRBV4-1; j_gene: TRBJ2-1; CDR3nt: TGCGCCAGCAGCCCCGGGTTTTTTGAGAGCTCCTACAATGAGCAGTTCTTC; CDR3aa: CASSPGFFESSYNEQFF
abundance: NA; d_gene: TRBD1; v_gene: TRBV4-2; j_gene: TRBJ2-7; CDR3nt: TGTGCCAGCAGCCAAGGGGACAGGGGGATCTACGAGCAGTACTTC; CDR3aa: CASSQGDRGIYEQYF
abundance: NA; d_gene: NA; v_gene: TRBV11-2; j_gene: TRBJ1-1; CDR3nt: TGTGCCAGCAGCTTTCGCGGACAGAACACTGAAGCTTTCTTT; CDR3aa: CASSFRGQNTEAFF
abundance: NA; d_gene: NA; v_gene: TRBV7-2; j_gene: TRBJ2-5; CDR3nt: TGTGCCAGCAGCCCGGGACTGCTTCGAGAGACCCAGTACTTC; CDR3aa: CASSPGLLRETQYF
abundance: NA; d_gene: NA; v_gene: TRBV20-1; j_gene: TRBJ1-1; CDR3nt: TGCAGTGCTAGAGATCGCACTGAAGCTTTCTTT; CDR3aa: CSARDRTEAFF
abundance: NA; d_gene: NA; v_gene: TRBV3-1/TRBV3-2; j_gene: TRBJ2-7; CDR3nt: TGTGCCAGCAGCCAGGGTCTGGGCTATCCGCACGAGCAGTACTTC; CDR3aa: CASSQGLGYPHEQYF
abundance: NA; d_gene: TRBD1; v_gene: TRBV9; j_gene: TRBJ2-2; CDR3nt: TGTGCCAGCAGCGTCGGGACAGGGGTCGGGACCGGGGAGCTGTTTTTT; CDR3aa: CASSVGTGVGTGELFF
abundance: NA; d_gene: NA; v_gene: TRBV9; j_gene: TRBJ1-1; CDR3nt: TGTGCCAGCAGCGTAGACGGGGGAGTGAACACTGAAGCTTTCTTT; CDR3aa: CASSVDGGVNTEAFF
abundance: NA; d_gene: NA; v_gene: TRBV12-3/TRBV12-4; j_gene: TRBJ1-1; CDR3nt: TGTGCCAGCAGCTATCTTAGTTTAGCTTTCTTT; CDR3aa: CASSYLSLAFF
abundance: NA; d_gene: NA; v_gene: TRBV5-6; j_gene: TRBJ2-2; CDR3nt: TGTGCCAGCAGCTTTTCGTCGCGGAACACCGGGGAGCTGTTTTTT; CDR3aa: CASSFSSRNTGELFF
abundance: NA; d_gene: TRBD2; v_gene: TRBV5-1; j_gene: TRBJ2-5; CDR3nt: TGCGCCAGCAGCAGATCCGGGACTAGCGGGGGGGCCTTCCAAGAGACCCAGTACTTC; CDR3aa: CASSRSGTSGGAFQETQYF
abundance: NA; d_gene: TRBD2; v_gene: TRBV10-3; j_gene: TRBJ2-1; CDR3nt: TGTGCCATCAGGGACCCGGGACTAGCTCATGAGCAGTTCTTC; CDR3aa: CAIRDPGLAHEQFF
abundance: NA; d_gene: TRBD1; v_gene: TRBV24-1; j_gene: TRBJ2-3; CDR3nt: TGTGCCACCAGTGATTTGCAAGGGACAGACAGTAACACAGATACGCAGTATTTT; CDR3aa: CATSDLQGTDSNTDTQYF
abundance: NA; d_gene: NA; v_gene: TRBV7-8; j_gene: TRBJ1-1; CDR3nt: TGTGCCAGCAGTCAGGGGAGAGGTACTGAAGCTTTCTTT; CDR3aa: CASSQGRGTEAFF
abundance: NA; d_gene: NA; v_gene: TRBV12-3/TRBV12-4; j_gene: TRBJ2-3; CDR3nt: TGTGCCAGCAGTTGGAGGGGAACAGATACGCAGTATTTT; CDR3aa: CASSWRGTDTQYF
abundance: NA; d_gene: NA; v_gene: TRBV6-9; j_gene: TRBJ1-2; CDR3nt: TGTGCCAGCAGCTCCTCGCCGGTCTGCCTTAAGTGGGGCTACACCTTC; CDR3aa: CASSSSPVCLKWGYTF
abundance: NA; d_gene: TRBD2; v_gene: TRBV4-2; j_gene: TRBJ2-3; CDR3nt: TGTGCCAGCAGCCACGGACCAGCGGGGGGCTCAGATACGCAGTATTTT; CDR3aa: CASSHGPAGGSDTQYF
abundance: NA; d_gene: NA; v_gene: TRBV20-1; j_gene: TRBJ1-2; CDR3nt: TGCAGTGCCGCCCAGGTCTATGGCTACACCTTC; CDR3aa: CSAAQVYGYTF
abundance: few; d_gene: TRBD1; v_gene: TRBV3-1/TRBV3-2; j_gene: TRBJ2-7; CDR3nt: TGTGCCAGCAACTACAGGGACAGAGGAAACGAGCAGTACTTC; CDR3aa: CASNYRDRGNEQYF
abundance: NA; d_gene: NA; v_gene: TRBV3-1/TRBV3-2; j_gene: TRBJ2-4; CDR3nt: TGTGCCAGCAGCCAAGATCGGGGTACGGCCAAAAACATTCAGTACTTC; CDR3aa: CASSQDRGTAKNIQYF
abundance: NA; d_gene: TRBD1; v_gene: TRBV10-3; j_gene: TRBJ1-6; CDR3nt: TGTGCCATCAGTGCCCGACGGACAGGGGAGAATTCACCCCTCCACTTT; CDR3aa: CAISARRTGENSPLHF
abundance: NA; d_gene: TRBD2; v_gene: TRBV5-6; j_gene: TRBJ2-7; CDR3nt: TGTGCCAGCAGCGCGGGGACTAGCGGGGGGGCCTACGAGCAGTACTTC; CDR3aa: CASSAGTSGGAYEQYF
abundance: NA; d_gene: TRBD1; v_gene: TRBV9; j_gene: TRBJ2-3; CDR3nt: TGTGCCAGCAGTGATGGGACAGCCACAGATACGCAGTATTTT; CDR3aa: CASSDGTATDTQYF
abundance: once; d_gene: TRBD1; v_gene: TRBV4-1; j_gene: TRBJ1-5; CDR3nt: TGCGCCAGCAGCCAAGAAGGACAGGGCTTTCAGCCCCAGCATTTT; CDR3aa: CASSQEGQGFQPQHF
abundance: NA; d_gene: TRBD1; v_gene: TRBV18; j_gene: TRBJ2-7; CDR3nt: TGTGCCAGCTCACCGGGACAGAACGCCTACGAGCAGTACTTC; CDR3aa: CASSPGQNAYEQYF
abundance: NA; d_gene: TRBD2; v_gene: TRBV4-2; j_gene: TRBJ2-5; CDR3nt: TGTGCCAGCAGCCAAGTCGGGGGTTCGGCTAGCGGGGGAGGAGGCCAAGAGACCCAGTACTTC; CDR3aa: CASSQVGGSASGGGGQETQYF
abundance: NA; d_gene: NA; v_gene: TRBV10-3; j_gene: TRBJ1-1; CDR3nt: TGTGCCATCAGTGAGTCCTACAGGGACACTGAAGCTTTCTTT; CDR3aa: CAISESYRDTEAFF
abundance: NA; d_gene: NA; v_gene: TRBV9; j_gene: TRBJ1-2; CDR3nt: TGTGCCAGCAGCGTAGTTGAACAGGGTGGATATGGCTACACCTTC; CDR3aa: CASSVVEQGGYGYTF
abundance: NA; d_gene: TRBD1; v_gene: TRBV25-1; j_gene: TRBJ2-7; CDR3nt: TGTGCCAGCAGTGACCGCCGAAGGACAGGGATCTACGAGCAGTACTTC; CDR3aa: CASSDRRRTGIYEQYF
abundance: NA; d_gene: NA; v_gene: TRBV29-1; j_gene: TRBJ1-2; CDR3nt: TGCAGCGCTAGACTCGAATACTATGGCTACACCTTC; CDR3aa: CSARLEYYGYTF
abundance: NA; d_gene: NA; v_gene: TRBV11-2; j_gene: TRBJ2-7; CDR3nt: TGTGCCAGCAGCTTACTCAGGGACGAGCAGTACTTC; CDR3aa: CASSLLRDEQYF
abundance: NA; d_gene: TRBD1; v_gene: TRBV6-6; j_gene: TRBJ1-1; CDR3nt: TGTGCCAGCAGTGGGTCACAAGGGGGCCGAGCTTTCTTT; CDR3aa: CASSGSQGGRAFF
abundance: NA; d_gene: TRBD1; v_gene: TRBV10-3; j_gene: TRBJ2-3; CDR3nt: TGTGCCACCGCCAAACAGGGGGCAGGGGGCACAGATACGCAGTATTTT; CDR3aa: CATAKQGAGGTDTQYF
abundance: once; d_gene: NA; v_gene: TRBV7-3; j_gene: TRBJ2-3; CDR3nt: TGTGCCAGCAGCGCAAACTACCTATACACAGATACGCAGTATTTT; CDR3aa: CASSANYLYTDTQYF
abundance: NA; d_gene: NA; v_gene: TRBV15; j_gene: TRBJ1-3; CDR3nt: TGTGCCACCAGCAGAGATTGGGGGCCCTTCTCTGGAAACACCATATATTTT; CDR3aa: CATSRDWGPFSGNTIYF
abundance: NA; d_gene: TRBD2; v_gene: TRBV7-9; j_gene: TRBJ2-2; CDR3nt: TGTGCCAGCAGCGCCTTAGCGGGAAACACCGGGGAGCTGTTTTTT; CDR3aa: CASSALAGNTGELFF
abundance: NA; d_gene: NA; v_gene: TRBV5-6; j_gene: TRBJ1-4; CDR3nt: TGTGCCAGCAGCTTGGCCGGTGGAAAACTGTTTTTT; CDR3aa: CASSLAGGKLFF
abundance: NA; d_gene: TRBD2; v_gene: TRBV4-2; j_gene: TRBJ2-3; CDR3nt: TGTGCCAGCAAAGCTAGCGGACGCACAGATACGCAGTATTTT; CDR3aa: CASKASGRTDTQYF
abundance: NA; d_gene: TRBD1; v_gene: TRBV3-1/TRBV3-2; j_gene: TRBJ2-3; CDR3nt: TGTGCCAGCAGCCCGACAGGGGCCACAGATACGCAGTATTTT; CDR3aa: CASSPTGATDTQYF